These 23 T cell receptor beta chains were all obtained from the same sample, sequenced in a study of shared clonotypes between healthy human individuals. Sequencing was performed with immunoSEQ multiplex PCR; in TCRdb, only in-frame clones are kept and a portion is missing. Among under 650,000 clones listed, 95% to 97% were seen once. The sequenced sample consisted of naive CD4+ T cells sorted from blood. Subset meaning: CD45RA+ positively selected. The receptors shown here come from a woman younger than 45 in good health.

The chain combines TRBV28 with TRBJ1-2; D remains unclear. V was shortened by 3 bases and J by 4 bases, with 15 bases between the two germline ends. CDR3 length: 15 residues. The germline V gene has CDR1 MDHEN and CDR2 SYDVKM. CDR3 coding DNA: TGTGCCAGCAGTTTTGGGCAGCTAGTAGCCTATGGCTACACCTTC. Its translation: CASSFGQLVAYGYTF.

This clone was found a few times. Other DNA variants within this sample encode the same CDR3. V gene TRBV18 combines with J gene TRBJ2-2; D is undetermined. Trimming took 6 bases from V and 1 from J, leaving 3 bases between them. CDR1 is KGHSH, CDR2 LQKENI, per germline. The CDR3 covers 12 residues. CDR3 sequence (DNA): TGTGCCAGCTCGAGGAACACCGGGGAGCTGTTTTTT. Encoded protein: CASSRNTGELFF.

This clone was detected a few times. The chain recombines TRBV19 with TRBJ1-4; D is perhaps TRBD1 (6 bases). This CDR3 has 14 residues. Trimming took off 3 bases at V and 2 bases at J, with 7 bases between the two ends. Per germline, CDR1 LNHDA and CDR2 SQIVND (reference sequence). CDR3 loop: CASSIGGTNEKLFF. CDR3 nucleotides: TGTGCCAGTAGTATTGGGGGCACTAATGAAAAACTGTTTTTT.

This chain joins TRBV6-1 and TRBJ1-5; D unresolved. Germline CDR1 reads MNHNS; CDR2 reads SASEGT. The CDR3 is made up of 16 amino acids. Trimming cost V 2 bases and J 5 bases, with 16 bases left between them. CDR3 sequence: CASSELVQAIYQPQHF. The CDR3 DNA sequence: TGTGCCAGCAGTGAATTGGTGCAGGCTATTTATCAGCCCCAGCATTTT.

The chain combines TRBV29-1 with TRBJ2-7; 7 bases are a match to TRBD1. Per the germline V gene, CDR1 is SQVTM and CDR2 is ANQGSEA. The CDR3 contains 13 residues. After removal of 7 bases from V and 2 bases from J, the junction contained 8 bases not matched to a gene. The CDR3 bases are TGCAGCGCAGTGTCAGGGGGTGCCTACGAGCAGTACTTC. Translated, it gives CSAVSGGAYEQYF.

The chain uses TRBV28 and TRBJ2-7; D perhaps matches TRBD2 (6 bases). The germline V and J ends were trimmed by 8 bases and 2 bases, with 13 bases remaining between them. CDR1 is MDHEN and CDR2 is SYDVKM in the germline V gene. The CDR3 totals 13 residues. CDR3 in amino acids: CASRSGPTYEQYF. In nucleotides, the CDR3 is TGTGCCAGCCGTAGCGGTCCGACCTACGAGCAGTACTTC.

This clone has only one observation. This sequence joins TRBV19 and TRBJ1-2, with 8 bases identical to TRBD1. Germline loops: CDR1 LNHDA, CDR2 SQIVND (reference sequence). This CDR3 comprises 16 residues. The V segment lost 5 bases and the J segment 4 bases; nucleotides outside the gene matches: 12. The chain's CDR3 is CASSLRTGYLFYGYTF. CDR3 DNA sequence: TGTGCCAGTAGTCTCCGGACAGGGTACCTTTTCTATGGCTACACCTTC.

This chain links TRBV6-1 with TRBJ1-4, with unresolved D. Germline lookup yields CDR1 MNHNS and CDR2 SASEGT. V lost 3 bases and J lost 5, with 13 bases in between. There are 15 residues in the CDR3. CDR3 bases: TGTGCCAGCAGTGATTGGTCGGACCTAAATGAAAAACTGTTTTTT. Translating gives CASSDWSDLNEKLFF.

V is TRBV19 and J is TRBJ1-6, with TRBD1 matching 9 bases. Trimming took 9 bases from V and 5 from J; bases not matched to a gene: 8. From germline, CDR1 is LNHDA and CDR2 SQIVND (reference sequence). The CDR3 sequence is 15 residues long. For the CDR3, the DNA is TGTGCCAGCACCCCGACAGGGGGGAATAATTCACCCCTCCACTTT. Translating gives CASTPTGGNNSPLHF.

J is TRBJ1-2 and V is TRBV28; D gene unclear. The CDR3 consists of 13 residues. Trimming shortened V by 7 bases and J by 7 bases, and 16 bases separated the two germline ends. Germline values: CDR1 MDHEN, CDR2 SYDVKM. The CDR3 sequence: CASTSRRIVGYTF. The CDR3 region has the DNA TGTGCCAGCACCTCCCGCCGAATTGTTGGCTACACCTTC.

In nucleotides, the CDR3 is TGTGCCAGCGGCGGGACTAGCGATTACTACGAGCAGTACTTC. Translating gives CASGGTSDYYEQYF. The chain recombines TRBV18 with TRBJ2-5, with 10 bases matching TRBD2. The DNA end is a closer match to TRBJ2-7, so the J assignment may be wrong. The CDR3 has 14 amino acids. Per germline, CDR1 KGHSH and CDR2 LQKENI.

V is TRBV6-6 and J is TRBJ1-5, with TRBD1 as a possible D gene (6 bases). The V end was cut by 5 bases, the J end by 7 bases, with 15 bases between. The CDR3 covers 14 residues. The germline CDR1 and CDR2 sequences are MNHNY and SVGAGI (reference sequence). Written as DNA, the CDR3 is TGTGCCAGCAGTCAAACAGGGTCCGGGCAGCCCCAGCATTTT. Translation: CASSQTGSGQPQHF.

The gene calls are TRBV9 and TRBJ2-5; 12 positions agree with TRBD2. Trimming removed 0 bases from V and 3 bases from J; junction bases left unmatched: 6. Germline CDR1 is SGDLS and CDR2 is YYNGEE. The CDR3 loop spans 17 amino acids. Here the CDR3 reads CASSVAPRLAGEETQYF. The CDR3 bases are TGTGCCAGCAGCGTAGCCCCCCGACTAGCGGGAGAAGAGACCCAGTACTTC.

This chain uses TRBV6-5 with TRBJ2-7; D unclear. Trimming left V 6 bases short and J 2 bases short, with 17 bases between. Germline loops: CDR1 MNHEY, CDR2 SVGAGI. CDR3 size: 15 residues. CDR3 loop: CASSIESPVAYEQYF. The CDR3 region has the DNA TGTGCCAGCAGCATAGAATCACCCGTGGCCTACGAGCAGTACTTC.

This clone occurred once. V usage is TRBV6-1 and J usage is TRBJ1-2; tentatively, D is TRBD1 (5 bases). Between the trimmed V and J ends, which lost 8 bases and 5 bases, there was a span of 18 bases. Germline lookup yields CDR1 MNHNS and CDR2 SASEGT. CDR3 size: 14 residues. The CDR3 DNA reads as TGTGCCAGCCGACCCCTAGGCAGGGTTTATGGCTACACCTTC. Amino acids: CASRPLGRVYGYTF.

The chain carries TRBV5-4 and TRBJ2-1; TRBD2 might be the D (5 bases). Germline V gene lookup returns CDR1 SGHNT and CDR2 YYREEE (reference sequence). This CDR3 contains 15 residues. Trimming removed 3 bases at V and 5 bases at J, with 15 bases between. The CDR3, as DNA: TGTGCCAGCAGCTCTGCCTTGGGAGTCCACAATGAGCAGTTCTTC. This codes for CASSSALGVHNEQFF.

This clone was found once. The chain couples TRBV2 to TRBJ2-7, with D hard to call. V was shortened by 6 bases and J by 3 bases, with 24 bases between the two germline ends. From germline, CDR1 is SNHLY and CDR2 FYNNEI. The CDR3 contains 17 residues. The CDR3 coding sequence is TGTGCCAGCAGCGGCATGACTCTAGTTCTTCTGGGCTACGAGCAGTACTTC. It translates to CASSGMTLVLLGYEQYF.

This clone was recorded a few times. The chain has TRBV4-1 and TRBJ1-4; no definite D call. This CDR3 is 14 amino acids long. Looked up from germline, CDR1 is MGHRA and CDR2 is YSYEKL. V lost 4 bases and J 8 bases, leaving 14 bases between the germline ends. For the CDR3, the DNA is TGCGCCAGCAGCCCTTACGGGGTTTACGAAAAACTGTTTTTT. It is translated as CASSPYGVYEKLFF.

The chain recombines TRBV19 with TRBJ1-5; 7 bases align to TRBD1. This CDR3 spans 15 amino acids. Trimming at V came to 8 bases and at J to 7 bases, leaving 14 bases not matched to a gene. Germline lookup yields CDR1 LNHDA and CDR2 SQIVND (reference sequence). The CDR3 bases are TGTGCCAGTTGTAAGGGGGCGGCTGGTGGACAGCCCCAGCATTTT. This codes for CASCKGAAGGQPQHF.

This rearrangement joins TRBV19 to TRBJ2-1; 8 bases map to TRBD1. The trim removed 6 bases at V and 7 bases at J, leaving 5 bases unmatched. Germline loops: CDR1 LNHDA, CDR2 SQIVND (reference sequence). CDR3 size: 13 residues. The DNA for the CDR3 is TGTGCCAGTAGCGGAGACAGGGGTAATGAGCAGTTCTTC. Encoded protein: CASSGDRGNEQFF.

The rearrangement uses TRBV6-6 and TRBJ2-7; 11 nucleotides match TRBD2. Trimming at V came to 4 bases and at J to 2 bases, leaving 4 bases not matched to a gene. The CDR3 extends over 15 amino acids. CDR1 and CDR2 (germline): MNHNY, SVGAGI (reference sequence). The CDR3 DNA reads TGTGCCAGCAGTTTGACTAGCGGGGAACCCTACGAGCAGTACTTC. Protein sequence: CASSLTSGEPYEQYF.

This rearrangement joins TRBV6-7 to TRBJ2-7; tentatively, D is TRBD1 or TRBD2 (5 bases each). Being an ORF, TRBV6-7 has a function that is uncertain. The CDR3 runs to 16 residues. The germline V and J ends were trimmed by 0 bases and 2 bases, with 14 bases remaining between them. The CDR3 coding sequence is TGTGCCAGCAGTTACTCGACGCAGGGACGAGCCTACGAGCAGTACTTC. Amino acid sequence: CASSYSTQGRAYEQYF.

This sequence joins TRBV6-6 and TRBJ2-1, with D perhaps matching TRBD2 (6 bases). CDR1 MNHNY and CDR2 SVGAGI come from the germline V gene (reference sequence). CDR3 length equals 15 residues. V shed 3 bases and J shed 3 bases, with 12 bases lying between them. The DNA of the CDR3 is TGTGCCAGCAGTTATGGCCAGGGACTCTACAATGAGCAGTTCTTC. Translation gives CASSYGQGLYNEQFF.